These 24 T cell receptor beta chains share one sample of origin, sequenced in a study of blood T cell repertoires in COVID-19. The repertoire was sequenced with immunoSEQ multiplex PCR; TCRdb's copy has only in-frame clones and lacks some. The data contain roughly 280,000 clones, 80% to 90% of them singletons. The source material was peripheral blood. The receptors shown here come from a man aged 55 to 70 with acute or convalescent COVID-19.

The genes are TRBV3-1 (or the pseudogene TRBV3-2) and TRBJ1-3; 8 nucleotides agree with TRBD1. The V gene's germline CDR1 is LGHDT and CDR2 YNNKEL (reference sequence). The CDR3 consists of 21 residues. V was pared by 1 base and J by 4 bases, with 21 bases of the junction left unmatched. The CDR3 is CASSQGALGLGQGYLGNTIYF. DNA for the CDR3: TGTGCCAGCAGCCAAGGTGCCCTTGGCCTCGGACAGGGCTATCTAGGAAACACCATATATTTT.

This chain joins TRBV25-1 and TRBJ2-7, with 11 bases that match TRBD1. The CDR3 sequence is 16 residues long. After removal of 0 bases from V and 5 bases from J, the junction contained 6 bases not matched to a gene. CDR1 MGHDK and CDR2 SYGVNS come from the germline V gene. The CDR3 DNA sequence: TGTGCCAGCAGTGAATACCCCGGACAGGGGGCGGACGAGCAGTACTTC. As protein: CASSEYPGQGADEQYF.

This clone was seen a single time. CDR3 in amino acids: CSVDRDRGQYGYTF. The CDR3 coding sequence is TGCAGCGTTGATAGGGACAGGGGGCAATATGGCTACACCTTC. V gene TRBV29-1 combines with J gene TRBJ1-2, with 12 bases that match TRBD1. This CDR3 region has 14 residues. After removal of 3 bases from V and 5 bases from J, the junction contained 4 bases not matched to a gene. Germline values: CDR1 SQVTM, CDR2 ANQGSEA.

This clone was seen a handful of times. The chain uses TRBV7-3 and TRBJ2-2; 12 bases line up with TRBD2. Germline values: CDR1 SGHTA, CDR2 FQGTGA. The trim removed 6 bases at V and 3 bases at J, leaving 5 bases unmatched. The length of the CDR3 is 16 residues. CDR3 coding DNA: TGTGCCAGCAGTCTAGCGGGAGGGCCTCACACCGGGGAGCTGTTTTTT. This sequence encodes CASSLAGGPHTGELFF. Filled out from reference TRBV7-3 and TRBJ2-2, the complete variable domain reads GAGVSQTPSNKVTEKGKYVELRCDPISGHTALYWYRQSLGQGPEFLIYFQGTGAADDSGLPNDRFFAVRPEGSVSTLKIQRTERGDSAVYLCASSLAGGPHTGELFFGEGSRLTVL.

The genes are TRBV3-1 (or the pseudogene TRBV3-2) and TRBJ2-1; possibly TRBD2 for D (6 bases). Trimming left V 6 bases short and J 7 bases short, with 13 bases between. The CDR3 is 13 amino acids. Germline V gives CDR1 LGHDT, CDR2 YNNKEL (reference sequence). CDR3: CASRLLGGNEQFF. The CDR3 coding sequence is TGTGCCAGCAGGCTCCTAGGAGGGAATGAGCAGTTCTTC.

The chain joins TRBV10-3 to TRBJ2-7, with D perhaps matching TRBD2 (5 bases). Germline V lookup: CDR1 ENHRY, CDR2 SYGVKD. The CDR3 has 13 residues. V was cut by 8 bases and J by 6 bases, with 17 bases left in between. The CDR3 DNA reads as TGTGCCATCTCCGGCTGGCCCGAGGGCGAGCAGTACTTC. Its protein product is CAISGWPEGEQYF.

The chain links TRBV5-3 to TRBJ1-6; D gene uncertain. TRBV5-3 is placed among ORFs of uncertain function. This CDR3 has 14 residues. V lost 0 bases, J lost 10 bases, and 11 bases lay in between. CDR3 loop: CARSLEAGRSPLHF. CDR3 nucleotide sequence: TGTGCCAGAAGCTTGGAGGCGGGGAGATCACCCCTCCACTTT.

This chain links TRBV28 with TRBJ2-3, with 12 positions matching TRBD1. Germline CDR1 MDHEN, CDR2 SYDVKM. The trim removed 5 bases at V and 11 bases at J, leaving 11 bases unmatched. The CDR3 runs 15 residues. CDR3 in amino acids: CASSRPGQGAKRQYF. CDR3 nucleotides: TGTGCCAGCAGTCGACCGGGACAGGGGGCAAAAAGGCAGTATTTT.

V usage is TRBV5-3 and J usage is TRBJ2-1, with 9 bases that match TRBD1. TRBV5-3 is an ORF, with its function uncertain. The CDR3 runs to 15 residues. The junction had 10 bases not matched to a gene; V was cut back by 4 bases and J by 8 bases. CDR3 region: CARSPGTGRFYEQFF. The CDR3 DNA reads TGTGCCAGAAGCCCGGGGACAGGGCGGTTCTATGAGCAGTTCTTC.

As to this clone: Sequence at one end of the junction differs from germline and may be a read error. The chain is built from TRBV5-1 and TRBJ1-2, with D tentatively TRBD1 (6 bases). Germline CDR1 and CDR2: SGHRS and YFSETQ. CDR3 length: 14 amino acids. As DNA, the CDR3 is TGCGCCAGCAACTTGGGGGCCCCCAACTATGGCTACACCTTC. It is translated as CASNLGAPNYGYTF.

The chain employs TRBV19 and TRBJ2-7; perhaps TRBD2 as D (7 bases). V dropped 5 bases and J dropped 0 bases, with 14 bases sitting between them. The length of the CDR3 is 15 residues. The germline V gene has CDR1 LNHDA and CDR2 SQIVND (reference sequence). The CDR3 DNA is TGTGCCAGTAGTTGGGTTGGGGGGGCCTCCTACGAGCAGTACTTC. Amino acids: CASSWVGGASYEQYF.

The chain combines TRBV19 with TRBJ1-3; D is unclear. Germline CDR1 LNHDA, CDR2 SQIVND (reference sequence). The CDR3 is 12 residues long. The CDR3 DNA reads as TGTGCGACTGATTCCTCTGGAAACACCATATATTTT. It translates to CATDSSGNTIYF.

The J gene is TRBJ1-5, the V gene TRBV10-3; 9 bases align to TRBD1. CDR3 length: 15 residues. Germline V CDR1 and CDR2: ENHRY, SYGVKD. The trim removed 2 bases at V and 6 bases at J, leaving 5 bases unmatched. The CDR3 DNA follows: TGTGCCATCAGTGAGGCGGGACAGGGTAGTCAGCCCCAGCATTTT. Its protein product is CAISEAGQGSQPQHF.

The chain carries TRBV3-1 (or the pseudogene TRBV3-2) and TRBJ2-3, with D maybe TRBD2 (6 bases). The CDR3 extends over 17 amino acids. The germline V gene encodes CDR1 LGHDT and CDR2 YNNKEL (reference sequence). Trimming shortened V by 2 bases and J by 6 bases, and 21 bases separated the two germline ends. CDR3 sequence: CASSQSRLGAGGDTQYF. The CDR3 bases are TGTGCCAGCAGCCAATCGCGCTTAGGAGCGGGTGGGGATACGCAGTATTTT.

This clone was picked up a small number of times. The chain employs TRBV7-9 and TRBJ1-1; TRBD1 agrees at 9 bases. Per germline, CDR1 SEHNR and CDR2 FQNEAQ (reference sequence). This CDR3 has 14 residues. The V gene end was trimmed by 5 bases and the J gene end by 10 bases; junction bases not matched to a gene: 11. Written as DNA, the CDR3 is TGTGCCAGCAGCCTGGAGGTACAGGGGGCTTCAGCTTTCTTT. The encoded protein is CASSLEVQGASAFF.

This chain connects TRBV19 to TRBJ2-1; 13 nucleotides line up with TRBD2. The CDR3 runs to 18 residues. V gave up 3 bases and J gave up 4 bases; unmatched junction bases: 9. Germline loops: CDR1 LNHDA, CDR2 SQIVND (reference sequence). CDR3 sequence (DNA): TGTGCCAGTAGTATGCGGGGGACTAGCGGGGTTACATACAATGAGCAGTTCTTC. It codes for CASSMRGTSGVTYNEQFF.

The chain links TRBV5-1 to TRBJ1-1, with TRBD1 as a possible D gene (6 bases). Germline V gene lookup returns CDR1 SGHRS and CDR2 YFSETQ. The CDR3 sequence is 14 residues long. The V end lost 3 bases, the J end lost 1 base, and 10 bases lay between the germline ends. CDR3 sequence: CASSWGPGNTEAFF. The CDR3 bases are TGCGCCAGCAGCTGGGGGCCAGGGAACACTGAAGCTTTCTTT.

The chain combines TRBV13 with TRBJ2-3, with 9 positions matching TRBD1. V lost 2 bases, J lost 4 bases, and 10 bases stayed unmatched. This CDR3 spans 17 amino acids. The germline CDR1 and CDR2 sequences are PRHDT and FYEKMQ (reference sequence). The DNA for the CDR3 is TGTGCCAGCAGCTTATTGGCCTCGGACAGGGGAGCAGATACGCAGTATTTT. Translation gives CASSLLASDRGADTQYF.

The genes are TRBV3-1 (or the pseudogene TRBV3-2) and TRBJ1-2; the D gene is possibly TRBD1 (5 bases). V gave up 4 bases and J gave up 8 bases, with 14 bases separating them. The germline V gene has CDR1 LGHDT and CDR2 YNNKEL (reference sequence). The CDR3 sequence is 13 residues long. The CDR3 loop is CASSLRAGPGYTF. The CDR3 nucleotides are TGTGCCAGCAGCCTACGCGCAGGGCCAGGCTACACCTTC.

The chain combines TRBV27 with TRBJ2-2; TRBD2 might be the D (6 bases). Per the germline V gene, CDR1 is MNHEY and CDR2 is SMNVEV (reference sequence). This CDR3 contains 14 residues. Between the trimmed V and J ends, which lost 6 bases and 0 bases, there was a span of 8 bases. This CDR3 is CASRWGANTGELFF. The CDR3 DNA sequence: TGTGCCAGCAGGTGGGGGGCGAACACCGGGGAGCTGTTTTTT.

The gene calls are TRBV10-3 and TRBJ2-4; 7 bases map to TRBD1. This CDR3 spans 14 amino acids. Germline V gene lookup returns CDR1 ENHRY and CDR2 SYGVKD. V shed 3 bases, J shed 10 bases, and the junction held 9 bases outside the gene matches. The CDR3 region is CAISEVGDSQIQYF. In DNA form, the CDR3 reads TGTGCCATCAGTGAAGTCGGGGACAGCCAAATTCAGTACTTC.

This clone was picked up one time. CDR3 DNA sequence: TGTGCCAGCACCGGTAAGGACTCGAAGACCTACGAGCAGTACTTC. Its translation: CASTGKDSKTYEQYF. This rearrangement joins TRBV21-1 to TRBJ2-7; the DNA was not compared with TRBD2, the D call given in the table. TRBV21-1 represents a pseudogene. This CDR3 is built from 15 residues.

The V call is TRBV28, the J call TRBJ2-2; 7 bases map to TRBD2. This CDR3 is 19 amino acids long. V shed 5 bases and J 1 base; nucleotides not matched to a gene: 16. Germline values: CDR1 MDHEN, CDR2 SYDVKM. Here the CDR3 DNA reads TGTGCCAGCAGTGGCGGTGGCTGGGAGGGCGGGCAGAACACCGGGGAGCTGTTTTTT. Translated, it gives CASSGGGWEGGQNTGELFF.

The chain links TRBV18 to TRBJ2-3; D call uncertain. CDR3 length equals 16 residues. Trimming removed 0 bases at V and 2 bases at J, with 12 bases between. Germline CDR1 KGHSH, CDR2 LQKENI. In DNA, the CDR3 is TGTGCCAGCTCACCACCCGACTCACTTTACACAGATACGCAGTATTTT. Protein: CASSPPDSLYTDTQYF.